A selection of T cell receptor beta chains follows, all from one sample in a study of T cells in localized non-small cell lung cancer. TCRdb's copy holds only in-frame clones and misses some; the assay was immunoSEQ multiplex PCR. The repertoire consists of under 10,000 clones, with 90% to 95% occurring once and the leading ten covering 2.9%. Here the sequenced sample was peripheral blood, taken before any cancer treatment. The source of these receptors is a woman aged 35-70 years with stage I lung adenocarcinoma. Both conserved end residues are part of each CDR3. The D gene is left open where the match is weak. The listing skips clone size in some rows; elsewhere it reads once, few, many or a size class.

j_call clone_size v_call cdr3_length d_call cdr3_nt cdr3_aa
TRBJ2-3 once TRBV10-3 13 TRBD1 TGTGCCATCCAAGACAGGGTCACAGATACGCAGTATTTT CAIQDRVTDTQYF
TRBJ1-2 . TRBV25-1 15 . TGTGCCAGCAGTGAAACCGACGGGATCGGCGGTGGCTACACCTTC CASSETDGIGGGYTF
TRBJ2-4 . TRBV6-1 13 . TGTGCCAGCAGTGCCAACAGCAAAAACATTCAGTACTTC CASSANSKNIQYF
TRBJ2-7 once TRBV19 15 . TGTGCCAGTAGCGATCCAGGGGCGAGCTCCTACGAGCAGTACTTC CASSDPGASSYEQYF
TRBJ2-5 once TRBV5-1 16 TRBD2 TGCGCCAGCGGATTGCAAGTAGCGGGGGGTCAAGAGACCCAGTACTTC CASGLQVAGGQETQYF
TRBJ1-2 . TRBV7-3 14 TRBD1 TGTGCCAGCAGCCCAACAGGGGCTGGCTATGGCTACACCTTC CASSPTGAGYGYTF
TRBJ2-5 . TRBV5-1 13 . TGCGCCAGCAGCCTCGGACACGGAGAGACCCAGTACTTC CASSLGHGETQYF
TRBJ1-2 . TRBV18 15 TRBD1 TGTGCCAGCTCACCCGGGACAGGAAACCTCTATGGCTACACCTTC CASSPGTGNLYGYTF
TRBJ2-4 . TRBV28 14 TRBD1 TGTGCCAGCAGTTTCGGGACAGGGGGAAACATTCAGTACTTC CASSFGTGGNIQYF
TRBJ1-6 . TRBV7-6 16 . TGTGCCAGCAGCTTTAGCCCAGGTTCCTATAATTCACCCCTCCACTTT CASSFSPGSYNSPLHF
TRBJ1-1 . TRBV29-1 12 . TGCAGCGTTGGGACGGGTATAGCTCTAGCTTTCTTT CSVGTGIALAFF
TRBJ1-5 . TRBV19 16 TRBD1 TGTGCCAGTAGGGACAGGAGCCTGATAGGGAATCAGCCCCAGCATTTT CASRDRSLIGNQPQHF
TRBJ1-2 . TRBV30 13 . TGTGCCTGGAACGACCGGGGGGGCTATGGCTACACCTTC CAWNDRGGYGYTF
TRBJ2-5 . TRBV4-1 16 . TGCGCCAGCAGCCAAGCGGGGGTGGCGAACCAAGAGACCCAGTACTTC CASSQAGVANQETQYF
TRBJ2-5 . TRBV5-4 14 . TGTGCCAGCAGCTCGACCCAAGGGCTAGAGACCCAGTACTTC CASSSTQGLETQYF
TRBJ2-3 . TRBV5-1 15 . TGCGCCAGCACGCGTCAGACCTCCGCCGACAGTACGCAGTATTTT CASTRQTSADSTQYF
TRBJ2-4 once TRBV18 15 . TGTGCCAGCTCACCCGTTGGCGGTCGTGTCGACATTCAGTACTTC CASSPVGGRVDIQYF
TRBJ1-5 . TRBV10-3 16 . TGTGCCATCAGTGAGTCGTTCATCGCAGACGGTCAGCCCCAGCATTTT CAISESFIADGQPQHF
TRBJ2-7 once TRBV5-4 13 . TGTGCCAGCAGCTTAGGCGAGCCACTCGAGCAGTACTTC CASSLGEPLEQYF
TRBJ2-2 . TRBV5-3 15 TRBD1 TGTGCCAGAAGCCCCAGGGGACAGTACACCGGGGAGCTGTTTTTT CARSPRGQYTGELFF
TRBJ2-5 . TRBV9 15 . TGTGCCAGCAGCCCAGTGGTGGGGGGAGGCGAGACCCAGTACTTC CASSPVVGGGETQYF
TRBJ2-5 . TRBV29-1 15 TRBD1 TGCAGCGTTGAAGATTACGCGACAGGGCCGGAGACCCAGTACTTC CSVEDYATGPETQYF
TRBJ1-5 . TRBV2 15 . TGTGCCAGCAGTGCGGACGGCCTTAGCAATCAGCCCCAGCATTTT CASSADGLSNQPQHF
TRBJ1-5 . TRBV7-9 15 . TGTGCCAGCAGCTTAGGACAGGTAGGAGATCAGCCCCAGCATTTT CASSLGQVGDQPQHF
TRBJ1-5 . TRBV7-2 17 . TGTGCCAGCAGCTTAGTAGGGGGGGCTCATAGCAATCAGCCCCAGCATTTT CASSLVGGAHSNQPQHF
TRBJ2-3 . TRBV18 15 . TGTGCCAGCTCACGAGACAGGCCAGCGGGAAATACGCAGTATTTT CASSRDRPAGNTQYF
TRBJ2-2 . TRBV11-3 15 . TGTGCCAGCAGCCCAATGACCAAGAACACCGGGGAGCTGTTTTTT CASSPMTKNTGELFF
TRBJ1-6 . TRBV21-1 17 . TGTGCCAGCAGCAAAGTGCGGGAGCTCCCACCCAATTCACCCCTCCACTTT CASSKVRELPPNSPLHF
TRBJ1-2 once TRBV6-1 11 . TGTGCCAGCAGTGAATACGGCCGCTACACCTTC CASSEYGRYTF
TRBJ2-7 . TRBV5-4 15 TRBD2 TGTGCCAGCAGCAAGATAGGACTAGGAGCCTACGAGCAGTACTTC CASSKIGLGAYEQYF
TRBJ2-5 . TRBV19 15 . TGTGCCAGTAGTACCGCACACAGATTCCAAGAGGCCCAGTACTTC CASSTAHRFQEAQYF
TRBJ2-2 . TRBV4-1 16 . TGCGCCAGCAGCCAAGATCGTAACCTAAACACCGGGGAGCTGTTTTTT CASSQDRNLNTGELFF
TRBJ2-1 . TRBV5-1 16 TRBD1 TGCGCCAGCAGCTCAGGACAGGGGCCCTCCTACAATGAGCAGTTCTTC CASSSGQGPSYNEQFF
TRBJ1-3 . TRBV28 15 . TGTGCCAGCAGTTTATTTACCCCCTCTGGAAACACCATATATTTT CASSLFTPSGNTIYF
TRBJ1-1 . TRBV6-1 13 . TGTGCCAGCAGGGAGGGGACCTACACTGAAGCTTTCTTT CASREGTYTEAFF
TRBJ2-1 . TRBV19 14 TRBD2 TGTGCCAGTAGTATCGGGACTACCCACAATGAGCAGTTCTTC CASSIGTTHNEQFF
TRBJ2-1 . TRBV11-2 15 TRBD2 TGTGCCAGCAGCTTAGTGAGCCTAGCGGCCAATGAGCAGTTCTTC CASSLVSLAANEQFF
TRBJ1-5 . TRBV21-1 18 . TGTGCCAGCAGCTTACAGGGGACTCTCCCCTTCGCGTGTCAGCCCCAGCATTTT CASSLQGTLPFACQPQHF
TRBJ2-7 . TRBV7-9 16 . TGTGCCAGCAGCTTAGGAACTCAAAGACTAGTTTCTGAGCAGTACTTC CASSLGTQRLVSEQYF
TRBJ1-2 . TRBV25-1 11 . TGTGCCAGCAGTGAATGGACTAGGATAAACTTC CASSEWTRINF
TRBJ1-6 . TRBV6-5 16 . TGTGCCAGCAGTTACTCACCAGGTTTAGAAGAGTCACCCCTCCACTTT CASSYSPGLEESPLHF
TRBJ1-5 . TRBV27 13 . TGTGCCAGCAGTCCATATAGCAATCAGCCCCAGCATTTT CASSPYSNQPQHF
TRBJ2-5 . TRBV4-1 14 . TGCGCCAGCACCGACACAGGGAACCAAGAGACCCAGTACTTC CASTDTGNQETQYF
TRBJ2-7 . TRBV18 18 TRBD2 TGTGCCAGCTCATTACGCCCTCCGGGACTAGCGGTTCACTACGAGCAGTACTTC CASSLRPPGLAVHYEQYF
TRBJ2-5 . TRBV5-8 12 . TGTGCCAGCAGCTTGGAGTCGGTGACCCAGTACTTC CASSLESVTQYF
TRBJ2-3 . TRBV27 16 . TGTGCCAGCCTGCCCACGCGAGGGAGTCCTGGTGATACGCAGTATTTT CASLPTRGSPGDTQYF
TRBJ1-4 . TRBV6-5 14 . TGTGCCAGCAGTCAAGGGGGTCTTAATGAAAAACTGTTTTTT CASSQGGLNEKLFF
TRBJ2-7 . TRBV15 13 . TGTGCCACCCCCAATAGCGTGGGCTACGAGCAGTACTTC CATPNSVGYEQYF
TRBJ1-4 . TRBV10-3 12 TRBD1 TGTGCCGTGGGGACAGGGTATGAAAAACTGTTTTTT CAVGTGYEKLFF
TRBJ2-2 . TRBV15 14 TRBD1 TGTGCCACCAGCAGAGGACAGGGTTCCGGGGAGCTGTTTTTT CATSRGQGSGELFF
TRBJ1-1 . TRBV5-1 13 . TGCGCCAGCAGCTTGGGATGGGGAACTGAAGCTTTCTTT CASSLGWGTEAFF
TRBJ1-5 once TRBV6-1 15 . TGTGCCAGCAGTCCTATGACCGGTGGGGATCAGCCCCAGCATTTT CASSPMTGGDQPQHF
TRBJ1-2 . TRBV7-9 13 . TGTGCCAGCAGCCCAACAGGGTCCGGTGGCTACACCTTC CASSPTGSGGYTF
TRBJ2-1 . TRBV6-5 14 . TGTGCCAGCAGTTACTCGATTACCCACAATGAGCAGTTCTTC CASSYSITHNEQFF
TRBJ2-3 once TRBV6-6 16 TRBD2 TGTGCCAGCAGTCCTCCCAGCGGGATTGGAGGAGATACGCAGTATTTT CASSPPSGIGGDTQYF
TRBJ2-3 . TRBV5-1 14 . TGCGCCAGCAGCTTGGGGGACGGCACAGATACGCAGTATTTT CASSLGDGTDTQYF
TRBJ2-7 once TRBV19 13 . TGTGCCAGTAGTATCGGGGCCGGTTACGAGCAGTACTTC CASSIGAGYEQYF
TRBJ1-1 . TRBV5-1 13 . TGCGCCAGCAGCTTTGGGGGTAACACTGAAGCTTTCTTT CASSFGGNTEAFF
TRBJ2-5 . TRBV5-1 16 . TGCGCCAGCAGCTTCGCGGCAGGGGTCTTACAAGAGACCCAGTACTTC CASSFAAGVLQETQYF
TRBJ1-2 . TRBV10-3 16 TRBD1 TGTGCCATCAGGCCCGGTGGGGGGACAGGGGAGTATGGCTACACCTTC CAIRPGGGTGEYGYTF